Below, 5 T cell receptor beta chains from the same sample are listed, as sequenced in a study of regulatory T cells in long-lasting Graves disease. Described time point: persistent/refractory GD, antithyroid drugs over 5 years with positive TRAb. PBMC RNA was the source of the TCR library. CDR3 regions were amplified by Arm-PCR using iRepertoire HTBI primers to build TCR beta libraries. Each CDR3 protein is one row after TCRdb ran MiXCR on the multiplex PCR reads. The sample has 700,000 or so distinct CDR3 sequences; around 30% are singletons. The material sequenced was peripheral blood mononuclear cells (PBMCs), taken when the disease was refractory, from a patient treated with antithyroid drugs. Receptors originate from a female donor with Graves disease.

With regard to this clonotype: One base away lies a much larger clone, so this may be a sequencing read error. V is TRBV3-1 and J is TRBJ1-1, with 9 nucleotides matching TRBD1. The germline CDR1 and CDR2 sequences are LGHDT and YNNKEL (reference sequence). This CDR3 is built from 14 residues. The CDR3 nucleotides read TGTGCCAGCAGCCAGACAGGGGGGTTGACTGGAGCTTTCTTT. It is translated as CASSQTGGLTGAFF. The complete variable domain, with remaining parts taken from reference TRBV3-1 and TRBJ1-1, reads DTAVSQTPKYLVTQMGNDKSIKCEQNLGHDTMYWYKQDSKKFLKIMFSYNNKELIINETVPNRFSPKSPDKAHLNLHINSLELGDSAVYFCASSQTGGLTGAFFGQGTRLTVV.

The V gene is TRBV30, the J gene TRBJ1-2, with D unclear. V lost 0 bases and J 8 bases, leaving 7 bases between the germline ends. There are 11 residues in the CDR3. Germline-derived CDR1 and CDR2 are GTSNPN and SVGIG (reference sequence). The CDR3 sequence is CAWSVSVGYTF. The DNA for the CDR3 is TGTGCCTGGAGTGTATCTGTGGGCTACACCTTC.

This clonotype was seen more than once but under ten times. The chain couples TRBV6-2 or TRBV6-3 to TRBJ1-4, with TRBD1 as a possible D gene (5 bases). CDR3 length: 16 residues. Germline CDR1 and CDR2: MNHEY and SVGEGT. V lost 6 bases and J lost 5, with 19 bases in between. CDR3 region: CASSKGRGGRNEKLFF. CDR3 bases: TGTGCCAGCAGCAAGGGGAGGGGAGGCCGAAATGAAAAACTGTTTTTT.

The V gene is TRBV24-1, the J gene TRBJ1-5; no definite D call. This CDR3 is 13 amino acids long. The ends were cut back, 5 bases at V and 5 bases at J, with 9 bases in the middle. Germline V gene data show CDR1 as KGHDR and CDR2 as SFDVKD. CDR3 bases: TGTGCCACCAGTGTAGGACTGGATCAGCCCCAGCATTTT. This sequence encodes CATSVGLDQPQHF.

This clonotype was observed a handful of times. The gene calls are TRBV9 and TRBJ2-7; 9 bases map to TRBD2. The V and J ends lost 7 bases and 4 bases, in that order; junction bases with no gene match: 12. Germline V gives CDR1 SGDLS, CDR2 YYNGEE. This CDR3 is 15 amino acids long. CDR3 protein: CASARGREGAYEQYF. CDR3 DNA sequence: TGTGCCAGCGCTCGGGGGCGGGAGGGTGCGTACGAGCAGTACTTC.